The present T cell receptor (beta chain) was sequenced within a study of T cells in Graves' hyperthyroidism and ophthalmopathy (dated by TCRdb to between 2019 and 2020). Study-wide context: Peripheral blood samples were taken at the time of initial diagnosis, prior to any treatment. Thyroid tissue and blood T-cell repertoires from about six Graves' hyperthyroidism patients were also compared in the study. To identify distinguishing TCR V-J signatures, a discovery cohort of around 98 patients was used, comprising approximately 40 with Graves' ophthalmopathy and around 57 with stable Graves' hyperthyroidism. An independent validation cohort of around 19 hyperthyroidism patients and about 15 patients who later progressed to ophthalmopathy tested prospective prediction of ophthalmopathy. Following sampling, methimazole starting at 30 mg daily was given to hyperthyroidism patients, and high-dose intravenous methylprednisolone was given to ophthalmopathy patients. For training and testing, the 95 to 100 patients in the discovery cohort were randomly divided in a 7:3 ratio. According to the paper, TCR Vbeta CDR3 sequencing was carried out on over 130 peripheral blood samples, which came from 40 to 45 ophthalmopathy, around 74 hyperthyroidism and about 17 progressor patients.

The TCR beta CDR3 regions were amplified from the RNA transcripts. The TCR CDR3 was subjected to a first round of RT-PCR using the HTBI primer set and the Qiagen OneStep RT-PCR kit. A second multiplex PCR round built the libraries, followed by size selection and purification. The libraries were sequenced on an Illumina HiSeq2000 using paired-end 100 bp reads. In the paper's pipeline: SOAPnuke was used to process the raw data, throwing out any read that contained adapters or uncalled bases, had a mean Phred below 15, or lacked an exact constant-primer or identifier match. COPE v1.2.5 was used to merge the high-quality paired reads, and each unique nucleotide sequence was defined as a clonotype. Clonotypes were aligned to IMGT TRBV, TRBD and TRBJ reference segments using MiTCR v1.1. Only V-J combinations with frequency above 0.0001, covering about 99% of repertoires, were analysed. The TCS score was defined as F50 (clonal expansion) divided by E x V (chaos), with BLOSUM62-based TCRdist calculated between CDR3 peptides within each V-J. Welch's t-statistics and random forest reduced just over 500 V-J features to 10 to 15, which were used in a naive Bayes classifier (R e1071). The public reads were quality trimmed at Q25 with fastp and then assembled into clones with MiXCR by TCRdb, keeping productive beta chains. CDR3 protein duplicates are merged, each entry listing the most common genes and DNA. TCRdb's processing, not the authors', yielded these V and J calls. This sample gives 500,000 to 650,000 distinct CDR3 sequences in total; approximately 15% of them show up just once. The ten top clones hold roughly an eighth of the sample.

On this clonotype: Its target antigen remains unknown. One base away there is no much larger clone; base qualities are not given.

CDR3 length: 15 amino acids, cysteine to phenylalanine. The entry retains the CDR3 DNA only, 45 bases that are in frame from base 1. Germline trimming amounts to 0 bases on V and 1 base on J, with 3 as the count of junction bases outside the gene matches. The germline V gene sets CDR1 to SQVTM and CDR2 to ANQGSEA. In the ophthalmopathy patients, disease was moderately to severely active, with a Clinical Activity Score of 3 or more, a NOSPECS grade of 4 or more, and a duration of less than 3 months. The study excluded patients with uncontrolled infections, other autoimmune diseases, pregnancy or lactation. Diagnoses relied on clinical symptoms, serum thyroxine and TRAb, thyroid ultrasound and orbital computed tomography. Ficoll-Paque density gradient centrifugation was used to isolate PBMCs from about 9 ml of fresh peripheral blood. Total RNA was extracted using Trizol reagent, and RNA quality was assessed on an Agilent 2100 Bioanalyzer.

The full study reports these points: In validation, the model predicted progression to ophthalmopathy with approximately 71% sensitivity and less than 75% specificity, a median of 6.5 months before onset. Most expanded thyroid clonotypes (frequency above 0.001) were also detected in blood, suggesting blood repertoires may reflect thyroid immune responses. A 13 V-J signature model separated ophthalmopathy from stable hyperthyroidism, with 87.88% sensitivity and approximately 81% specificity in cross-validation and 80%/75% in testing. Sample size was not statistically predetermined, and blinding of investigators to group allocation was not performed.

Recombination connected TRBV29-1 to TRBJ2-7, with TRBD2 identical over 10 junction bases. The specimen was blood. This TCR came from a woman between 50 and 59 years old with Graves' ophthalmopathy. This receptor carries the CDR3 CSVEDLAGVSYEQYF. The nucleotide sequence reads as follows: TGCAGCGTTGAAGACCTAGCGGGAGTATCCTACGAGCAGTACTTC.